What follows are 9 T cell receptor beta chains derived from one specimen sequenced in a study of OX40 agonist ivuxolimab in advanced cancers. Repertoires were generated with immunoSEQ multiplex PCR, while TCRdb's copy carries only in-frame clones and drops some. The sample has 65,000 to 85,000 clones; about 85% are singletons. The source was CD4+ or CD8+ T cells sorted from blood, collected in a trial of the OX40 agonist ivuxolimab. Source of these receptors: an adult with an advanced solid tumor such as melanoma, head and neck, liver or kidney cancer.

The V call is TRBV7-2, the J call TRBJ1-2, with a tentative D call TRBD1 (5 bases). The CDR3 extends over 15 amino acids. Looked up from germline, CDR1 is SGHTA and CDR2 is FQGNSA. The V and J ends lost 3 bases and 6 bases respectively, with 17 bases between them. CDR3 nucleotide sequence: TGTGCCAGCAGCTTGGAGGGGCAAAGATGGGATGGCTACACCTTC. This sequence encodes CASSLEGQRWDGYTF.

The chain joins TRBV29-1 to TRBJ2-1, with 8 bases identical to TRBD2. Trimming removed 4 bases from V and 2 bases from J; junction bases left unmatched: 1. Germline CDR1 reads SQVTM; CDR2 reads ANQGSEA. The CDR3 length is 13 residues. CDR3 sequence: CSVGSGAYNEQFF. DNA for the CDR3: TGCAGCGTTGGTAGCGGGGCCTACAATGAGCAGTTCTTC.

This clone has only a few counts. The chain uses TRBV7-9 and TRBJ2-1; no clear D gene. CDR1 SEHNR and CDR2 FQNEAQ come from the germline V gene (reference sequence). CDR3 length: 16 amino acids. The V end lost 5 bases, the J end lost 5 bases, and 19 bases lay between the germline ends. Here the CDR3 DNA reads TGTGCCAGCAGCCCGCCGTGGCGTAGCCTAAACAATGAGCAGTTCTTC. The encoded protein is CASSPPWRSLNNEQFF.

The chain recombines TRBV4-1 with TRBJ1-4, with D uncertain. V was clipped by 3 bases and J by 6 bases, with 11 bases between them. The CDR3 is 14 residues long. Germline lookup yields CDR1 MGHRA and CDR2 YSYEKL. The CDR3 spells CASSQPTSDEKLFF. In nucleotides, the CDR3 is TGCGCCAGCAGCCAGCCCACCTCCGATGAAAAACTGTTTTTT.

The genes are TRBV7-2 and TRBJ2-7; 8 bases line up with TRBD2. Germline V gene lookup returns CDR1 SGHTA and CDR2 FQGNSA. There are 16 residues in the CDR3. With V trimmed by 5 bases and J by 1 base, 10 bases remained unmatched. The CDR3 reads CASSVSKRELSYEQYF. As DNA, the CDR3 is TGTGCCAGCAGCGTGTCGAAGCGGGAGTTATCCTACGAGCAGTACTTC.

The genes are TRBV29-1 and TRBJ2-1, with TRBD1 as a possible D gene (5 bases). This CDR3 is built from 19 residues. Trimming stripped 0 bases from V and 4 bases from J, with 25 bases between. The V gene's germline CDR1 is SQVTM and CDR2 ANQGSEA. The CDR3 spells CSVEDQPDKSWGQYNEQFF. CDR3 sequence (DNA): TGCAGCGTTGAAGATCAACCCGACAAATCTTGGGGCCAGTACAATGAGCAGTTCTTC.

The chain carries TRBV6-5 and TRBJ2-7, with TRBD1 as a possible D gene (6 bases). Trimming took 4 bases from V and 0 from J, leaving 16 bases between them. CDR1 MNHEY and CDR2 SVGAGI come from the germline V gene. There are 16 residues in the CDR3. In DNA form, the CDR3 reads TGTGCCAGCAGTTCCCCCAGACAGGCGAGCTCCTACGAGCAGTACTTC. Amino acids: CASSSPRQASSYEQYF.

This clone was seen a handful of times. The CDR3 here is CASSPQRMDTGGGSGYTF. CDR3 sequence (DNA): TGTGCCAGCTCACCACAAAGGATGGACACAGGGGGAGGTTCTGGCTACACCTTC. V usage is TRBV18 and J usage is TRBJ1-2; TRBD1 matches at 8 bases. V trimming: 1 base; J trimming: 7 bases; junction bases outside the gene matches: 17. This CDR3 is built from 18 residues. Germline assignment: CDR1 KGHSH and CDR2 LQKENI.

The chain links TRBV19 to TRBJ2-2; 7 nucleotides line up with TRBD1. V shed 10 bases and J 7 bases; nucleotides not matched to a gene: 12. The CDR3 is made up of 14 amino acids. The germline V gene encodes CDR1 LNHDA and CDR2 SQIVND (reference sequence). DNA of the CDR3: TGTGCCATATCTGATTCACAGGGGATCGGGGAGCTGTTTTTT. Translating it yields CAISDSQGIGELFF. Using reference TRBV19 and TRBJ2-2 for the parts outside the CDR3, the full variable domain is DGGITQSPKYLFRKEGQNVTLSCEQNLNHDAMYWYRQDPGQGLRLIYYSQIVNDFQKGDIAEGYSVSREKKESFPLTVTSAQKNPTAFYLCAISDSQGIGELFFGEGSRLTVL.